This T cell receptor (beta chain) was captured in a study of cytomegalovirus exposure and HLA in healthy donors. Turning to this clone: Its specificity is not known.

Regarding the study as a whole: TCR beta chains numbering more than 150 were designated cytomegalovirus-associated. The classifier, whose performance was assessed in both the original and validation cohorts, reportedly diagnosed cytomegalovirus status with high specificity and sensitivity. In vitro assays verified that three CMV-associated chains recognized CMV antigens specifically.

This CDR3 has 13 residues. Germline-derived CDR1 and CDR2 are GTSNPN and SVGIG (reference sequence). The V and J ends lost 3 bases and 5 bases respectively, with 13 bases between them. Assay: immunoSEQ multiplex PCR; the TCRdb copy retains only in-frame clones and omits some. The sample has about 63,000 clones; more than 80% are singletons. J is TRBJ1-2 and V is TRBV30; D may be TRBD1 (6 bases). The sequenced sample consisted of PBMCs. The receptor was derived from a woman younger than 30 in good health and CMV-seronegative. The CDR3 DNA reads TGTGCCTGGAGCGAATCCGGACAGTATGGCTACACCTTC. Protein sequence: CAWSESGQYGYTF.